The next 18 T cell receptor beta chains were all read from a single sample in a study of T cell changes during pregnancy in multiple sclerosis. Only in-frame clones appear in the TCRdb table, and some are missing; sequencing was by immunoSEQ multiplex PCR. The data show more than 55,000 clones, 89% seen once. Sequencing used peripheral blood, obtained after pregnancy. Every receptor here comes from a female donor with multiple sclerosis, enrolled in a pregnancy study.

This chain connects TRBV12-5 to TRBJ2-1; D is perhaps TRBD2 (5 bases). Between the trimmed V and J ends, which lost 4 bases and 6 bases, there was a span of 7 bases. CDR1 and CDR2 from the germline V gene are LGHNT and FRNRAP. The CDR3 sequence is 12 residues long. The CDR3 is CASGSRGNEQFF. DNA for the CDR3: TGTGCTAGTGGTTCCCGGGGCAATGAGCAGTTCTTC.

V is TRBV7-6 and J is TRBJ1-6; 8 positions match TRBD1. With 5 bases clipped from V and 5 bases from J, the junction kept 2 bases outside the gene matches. Germline V gene lookup returns CDR1 SGHVS and CDR2 FNYEAQ. The CDR3 loop spans 14 amino acids. In DNA form, the CDR3 reads TGTGCCAGCAGCGTGACAGGGGATAATTCACCCCTCCACTTT. This translates into CASSVTGDNSPLHF.

The chain employs TRBV7-9 and TRBJ2-7; D might be TRBD2 (5 bases). Trimming took 5 bases from V and 3 from J, leaving 14 bases between them. This CDR3 has 14 residues. CDR1 is SEHNR, CDR2 FQNEAQ, per germline (reference sequence). As DNA, the CDR3 is TGTGCCAGCAGCCTAAATAGCGCTGTCTACGAGCAGTACTTC. This sequence encodes CASSLNSAVYEQYF.

The chain joins TRBV18 to TRBJ2-3, with 7 bases fitting TRBD2. Germline V lookup: CDR1 KGHSH, CDR2 LQKENI. Trimming cost V 0 bases and J 4 bases; bases outside gene matches: 7. The CDR3 length is 16 residues. The CDR3 loop is CASSPPGAGTADTQYF. CDR3 DNA sequence: TGTGCCAGCTCACCACCAGGAGCGGGGACGGCAGATACGCAGTATTTT.

The chain couples TRBV7-9 to TRBJ1-3, with D possibly being TRBD1 (6 bases). Trimming took 6 bases from V and 2 from J, leaving 14 bases between them. The CDR3 is 15 amino acids. Germline assignment: CDR1 SEHNR and CDR2 FQNEAQ (reference sequence). The CDR3 DNA reads as TGTGCCAGCAGTTACAACAGGGTTGCTGGAAACACCATATATTTT. Translated: CASSYNRVAGNTIYF.

V gene TRBV7-9 combines with J gene TRBJ2-5; D gene ambiguous. The CDR3 extends over 12 amino acids. V shed 5 bases and J shed 5 bases, with 9 bases lying between them. Per germline, CDR1 SEHNR and CDR2 FQNEAQ (reference sequence). For the CDR3, the DNA is TGTGCCAGCAGCCCAAACGGGGAGACCCAGTACTTC. The encoded protein is CASSPNGETQYF.

In nucleotides, the CDR3 is TGTGCCAGCAGCCGACAGGGGTTCCCTGGCTACACCTTC. Protein: CASSRQGFPGYTF. The chain is built from TRBV5-6 and TRBJ1-2; 8 bases match TRBD1. This CDR3 comprises 13 residues. CDR1 SGHDT and CDR2 YYEEEE come from the germline V gene. The V gene end was trimmed by 4 bases and the J gene end by 7 bases; junction bases not matched to a gene: 6.

This chain connects TRBV21-1 to TRBJ1-5; the table's D call, TRBD1, was not checked against the DNA. TRBV21-1 is annotated as a pseudogene. The CDR3 runs to 18 residues. CDR3 sequence: CASSPGTGFLGGNQPQHF. CDR3 nucleotide sequence: TGTGCCAGCAGTCCCGGGACAGGGTTTTTAGGCGGCAATCAGCCCCAGCATTTT.

This rearrangement joins TRBV2 to TRBJ1-1; the match to TRBD1 covers 7 bases. V dropped 5 bases and J dropped 8; count of bases not matched to a gene: 11. CDR3 length: 14 residues. CDR1 SNHLY and CDR2 FYNNEI come from the germline V gene. This CDR3 is CASSSTGMGWEAFF. CDR3 bases: TGTGCCAGCAGTTCGACAGGGATGGGGTGGGAAGCTTTCTTT.

This chain joins TRBV7-9 and TRBJ1-1, with D possibly matching TRBD1 (6 bases). This CDR3 contains 14 residues. CDR1 and CDR2 from the germline V gene are SEHNR and FQNEAQ (reference sequence). Trimming pared 11 bases from V and 5 bases from J, leaving 21 bases between. The CDR3 region has the DNA TGTGCCTTACAGGGTGTAATTTCGGATACTGAAGCTTTCTTT. The encoded protein is CALQGVISDTEAFF.

This clone has more than one count but fewer than ten. CDR3 sequence reads: CASSVGQGSQAFF. The CDR3 DNA sequence: TGCGCCAGCAGTGTCGGACAGGGTTCTCAAGCTTTCTTT. The chain links TRBV10-1 to TRBJ1-1, with TRBD1 identical over 8 bases. Losses at the gene ends were 4 bases for V and 9 bases for J; bases not matched to a gene: 7. The CDR3 consists of 13 residues. CDR1 and CDR2 from the germline V gene are WNHNN and SYGVQD (reference sequence).

The genes are TRBV9 and TRBJ2-5; maybe TRBD2 (6 bases). Per germline, CDR1 SGDLS and CDR2 YYNGEE. V lost 4 bases and J lost 5, with 18 bases in between. There are 15 residues in the CDR3. The CDR3 loop is CASSPRGWAAETQYF. In DNA, the CDR3 is TGTGCCAGCAGCCCACGGGGGTGGGCGGCGGAGACCCAGTACTTC.

The rearrangement links TRBV10-3 to TRBJ2-7; 8 positions match TRBD2. The ends lost 11 bases at V and 3 bases at J; junction bases unmatched: 15. This CDR3 contains 15 residues. CDR1 ENHRY and CDR2 SYGVKD come from the germline V gene. CDR3 coding DNA: TGTGCCGCCGGGAACCCGGGGGGGGACCGCTACGAGCAGTACTTC. Residues: CAAGNPGGDRYEQYF.

This chain links TRBV6-5 with TRBJ2-5; 8 bases are a match to TRBD1. The CDR3 sequence is 15 residues long. Germline V CDR1 and CDR2: MNHEY, SVGAGI. V lost 5 bases to trimming and J lost 3 bases; unmatched junction nucleotides: 8. CDR3 sequence reads: CASSRTGYDEETQYF. The CDR3 coding sequence is TGTGCCAGCAGTCGGACAGGGTATGACGAAGAGACCCAGTACTTC.

The J gene is TRBJ2-5, the V gene TRBV7-2; unclear D gene. The germline CDR1 and CDR2 sequences are SGHTA and FQGNSA. There are 11 residues in the CDR3. V lost 3 bases to trimming and J lost 5 bases, with 4 bases between them. CDR3 sequence reads: CASSFGETQYF. For the CDR3, the DNA is TGTGCCAGCAGCTTCGGGGAGACCCAGTACTTC. The full variable domain, rest sourced from reference TRBV7-2 and TRBJ2-5, is GAGVSQSPSNKVTEKGKDVELRCDPISGHTALYWYRQSLGQGLEFLIYFQGNSAPDKSGLPSDRFSAERTGGSVSTLTIQRTQQEDSAVYLCASSFGETQYFGPGTRLLVL.

This clone has only a few counts. CDR3 in DNA: TGTGCCAGCAGCTTCCCGTCGCAGAATTCACCCCTCCACTTT. Amino acid sequence: CASSFPSQNSPLHF. This rearrangement joins TRBV5-6 to TRBJ1-6; D ambiguous. This CDR3 is 14 amino acids long. V was pared by 2 bases and J by 7 bases, with 10 bases between. Germline-derived CDR1 and CDR2 are SGHDT and YYEEEE.

CDR3 DNA: TGTGCCAGCTCACCCCGACAGGGCAACAATGAGCAGTTCTTC. Its translation is CASSPRQGNNEQFF. The J gene is TRBJ2-1, the V gene TRBV18, with 7 bases identical to TRBD1. J lost 5 bases, V lost 3 bases, and 4 bases had no gene match. Germline V lookup: CDR1 KGHSH, CDR2 LQKENI. This CDR3 has 14 amino acids.

V usage is TRBV29-1 and J usage is TRBJ1-2; no clear D gene. Trimming shortened V by 4 bases and J by 4 bases, and 16 bases separated the two germline ends. From germline, CDR1 is SQVTM and CDR2 ANQGSEA. The CDR3 has 14 residues. CDR3 DNA sequence: TGCAGCGTTGTTAGAGAGGGCCGCCGCTATGGCTACACCTTC. Its translation: CSVVREGRRYGYTF.